This T cell receptor (beta chain) was sequenced during a study of T cell repertoires in cytomegalovirus infection. Overall study: Matching HLA type, along with CMV infection, was indicated by public TCR beta signatures.

TCRdb itself ran the reads through MiXCR, one entry per CDR3 protein. Of 250,000 or so distinct CDR3 sequences listed, roughly an eighth are singletons. Broader study findings: Across the ex vivo response, the dominant clonotypes were HLA-C-restricted CMV-specific TCR beta clonotypes. Accumulated public TCR beta family frequency recognized individuals carrying CMV together with the relevant HLA.

This clonotype has just a few counts. Its matching antigen is unknown. Germline CDR1 MDHEN, CDR2 SYDVKM. Trimming took off 5 bases at V and 2 bases at J, with 16 bases between the two ends. The CDR3 contains 15 residues. Sequencing was performed on PBMCs. The rearrangement links TRBV28 to TRBJ2-7, with D possibly being TRBD2 (6 bases). The TCR was taken from a human donor in good health (CMV status not recorded). Some clones in this sample may be carry-over from other donors' samples. In nucleotides, the CDR3 is TGTGCCAGCAGTACTTACGGGGGACTCGCCTACGAGCAGTACTTC. This sequence encodes CASSTYGGLAYEQYF.